The T cell receptor (beta chain) described here comes from a study of cytomegalovirus exposure and HLA in healthy donors. Study-level points and caveats: Several of the most significant clusters appeared linked to common viral pathogens, based on a later analysis.

With 60 Vbeta and 13 Jbeta primers, the PCR was carried out. Libraries were prepared by immunoSEQ multiplex PCR; TCRdb keeps only in-frame clonotypes and omits some of them. The sample holds about 100,000 clones, around 69% seen once. Germline lookup yields CDR1 PRHDT and CDR2 FYEKMQ (reference sequence). Trimming cost V 0 bases and J 2 bases, with 7 bases left between them. The CDR3 runs to 14 residues. With respect to this clone: Its antigen remains unknown.

The chain employs TRBV13 and TRBJ1-2; no clear D gene. Sequencing input: PBMCs. The source is an older woman in good health and CMV-seropositive. The CDR3 coding sequence is TGTGCCAGCAGCTTAGGTCGACTAAACTATGGCTACACCTTC. Protein product: CASSLGRLNYGYTF.